The 30 T cell receptor beta chains reported below all come from one sample, sequenced in a study of graft-versus-host responses after intestinal transplantation. Profiled with immunoSEQ multiplex PCR; TCRdb holds only in-frame clones, not every one. The sample lists tens of thousands of clones, around two fifths occurring once. CFSE-labeled responder cells (about 200,000) were plated with about 200,000 irradiated, violet-dye-labeled stimulator cells. The material was alloreactive CD8+ T cells from a mixed lymphocyte reaction culture, obtained before transplantation. Subset defined: CFSE-low proliferating T cells sorted from roughly six-day pre-transplant mixed lymphocyte reaction (GvH or HvG direction). These TCRs come from a human patient who was an organ donor for intestinal transplantation.

This clone has only a few counts. This sequence joins TRBV4-3 and TRBJ2-5, with D unresolved. The germline CDR1 and CDR2 sequences are LGHNA and YSLEER. V was trimmed by 0 bases and J by 0 bases, leaving 5 bases between them. The CDR3 has 14 residues. This CDR3 reads CASSQETHQETQYF. In DNA form, the CDR3 reads TGCGCCAGCAGCCAAGAGACGCACCAAGAGACCCAGTACTTC.

J is TRBJ2-3 and V is TRBV14, with TRBD1 identical over 8 bases. The CDR3 totals 18 residues. CDR1 is SGHDN, CDR2 FVKESK, per germline. Trimming at V came to 1 base and at J to 5 bases, leaving 14 bases not matched to a gene. The CDR3, as DNA: TGTGCCAGCAGCCAAGGATGGGGACAGGTCAAGGTGCTAGATACGCAGTATTTT. Its translation: CASSQGWGQVKVLDTQYF.

The chain is built from TRBV5-6 and TRBJ1-3; D is ambiguous. The CDR3 spans 12 residues. V gave up 2 bases and J gave up 3 bases, with 3 bases separating them. The germline gives CDR1 SGHDT, CDR2 YYEEEE. CDR3 in DNA: TGTGCCAGCAGCTTTAGTGGAAACACCATATATTTT. The encoded protein is CASSFSGNTIYF.

This clone was counted a few times. This chain connects TRBV4-3 to TRBJ2-3, with D hard to call. V lost 3 bases and J lost 6, with 10 bases in between. Germline CDR1 reads LGHNA; CDR2 reads YSLEER. The CDR3 sequence is 13 residues long. The CDR3 DNA follows: TGCGCCAGCAGCCAGCCCGGCAGGGATACGCAGTATTTT. It translates to CASSQPGRDTQYF.

This chain links TRBV5-4 with TRBJ2-1; no reliable D call. The CDR3 runs 13 residues. The V and J ends lost 0 bases and 4 bases respectively, with 5 bases between them. Per germline, CDR1 SGHNT and CDR2 YYREEE (reference sequence). The CDR3 DNA is TGTGCCAGCAGCTTGGGCTATTACAATGAGCAGTTCTTC. This encodes CASSLGYYNEQFF.

This chain joins TRBV28 and TRBJ2-7, with 11 bases lining up with TRBD2. V lost 7 bases to trimming and J lost 0 bases; unmatched junction nucleotides: 5. CDR3 length: 15 residues. The germline V gene encodes CDR1 MDHEN and CDR2 SYDVKM. CDR3 nucleotide sequence: TGTGCCAGCACCGGACTAGCGGGTTTCTCCTACGAGCAGTACTTC. This encodes CASTGLAGFSYEQYF.

In this sample, this clone turned up once. The chain employs TRBV6-1 and TRBJ1-2; possibly TRBD1 for D (5 bases). The ends were cut back, 3 bases at V and 3 bases at J, with 8 bases in the middle. The CDR3 is made up of 13 amino acids. Germline CDR1 is MNHNS and CDR2 is SASEGT. The CDR3, as DNA: TGTGCCAGCAGTGAGGGCAGGGACTATGGCTACACCTTC. Translating it yields CASSEGRDYGYTF.

In its sample, this clone was seen a few times. This rearrangement joins TRBV15 to TRBJ2-5; a weak D match, TRBD2 (5 bases). The V gene lost 4 bases and the J gene lost 3 bases, with 9 bases spanning the gap. This CDR3 contains 13 residues. Germline V gene sequence: CDR1 LNHNV, CDR2 YYDKDF (reference sequence). This chain's CDR3 is CATSIAGKETQYF. In DNA form, the CDR3 reads TGTGCCACCAGCATTGCCGGGAAAGAGACCCAGTACTTC. Together with reference TRBV15 and TRBJ2-5, the CDR3 gives the full variable domain: DAMVIQNPRYQVTQFGKPVTLSCSQTLNHNVMYWYQQKSSQAPKLLFHYYDKDFNNEADTPDNFQSRRPNTSFCFLDIRSPGLGDTAMYLCATSIAGKETQYFGPGTRLLVL.

The CDR3 nucleotides are TGTGCCACCAGCAGAGGGGACAGGGCCCTTGGCTACACCTTC. Protein: CATSRGDRALGYTF. This chain uses TRBV15 with TRBJ1-2, with TRBD1 matching over 9 bases. Germline assignment: CDR1 LNHNV and CDR2 YYDKDF (reference sequence). The CDR3 is 14 amino acids. J gave up 7 bases and V 1 base, and 4 bases lay outside the gene matches.

This clone was detected only once. The junction does not match germline at one end; this may be a read error. The DNA of the CDR3 is TGTGCCAGCTCACCGCCGGTTCACTTC. The encoded protein is CASSPPVHF. This chain uses TRBV18 with TRBJ2-5; D is unresolved. Germline loops: CDR1 KGHSH, CDR2 LQKENI. CDR3 length: 9 amino acids. Full variable domain (remainder filled in from reference TRBV18 and TRBJ2-5): NAGVMQNPRHLVRRRGQEARLRCSPMKGHSHVYWYRQLPEEGLKFMVYLQKENIIDESGMPKERFSAEFPKEGPSILRIQQVVRGDSAAYFCASSPPVHFGPGTRLLVL.

The J gene is TRBJ1-3, the V gene TRBV11-2; possible D gene TRBD1, 6 bases. Trimming removed 5 bases from V and 7 bases from J, with 18 bases in between. CDR3 length: 15 residues. Germline CDR1 reads SGHAT; CDR2 reads FQNNGV. The CDR3, as DNA: TGTGCCAGCAGCCCCCTACAGGGCCTTTTGAACACCATATATTTT. It is translated as CASSPLQGLLNTIYF.

This clone was observed a handful of times. One end of the junction is discordant with germline, which a read error may explain. The chain recombines TRBV18 with TRBJ2-7; no definite D call. Germline V gene sequence: CDR1 KGHSH, CDR2 LQKENI. The CDR3 covers 13 residues. CDR3 sequence (DNA): TGTGCCAGCTCGCCACACATTTCCTACGAGCAGTACTTC. Translated, it gives CASSPHISYEQYF. The full variable domain, with the rest looked up from reference TRBV18 and TRBJ2-7, is NAGVMQNPRHLVRRRGQEARLRCSPMKGHSHVYWYRQLPEEGLKFMVYLQKENIIDESGMPKERFSAEFPKEGPSILRIQQVVRGDSAAYFCASSPHISYEQYFGPGTRLTVT.

Notes on this clone: A far larger clone is off by one base, so a read error is likely. The genes are TRBV27 and TRBJ2-5; 11 bases map to TRBD1. Judging by the DNA end, TRBJ2-7 fits better; the J call may be wrong. Per the germline V gene, CDR1 is MNHEY and CDR2 is SMNVEV (reference sequence). The CDR3 consists of 14 residues. The CDR3 sequence is CASSSGTGGYEQYF. Here the CDR3 DNA reads TGTGCCAGCAGTTCCGGGACAGGGGGCTACGAGCAGTACTTC.

CDR3 amino acids: CASYGSSYNEQFF. DNA for the CDR3: TGCGCCAGCTACGGGAGCTCCTACAATGAGCAGTTCTTC. The genes are TRBV10-2 and TRBJ2-1; maybe TRBD2 (6 bases). The CDR3 is made up of 13 amino acids. V dropped 8 bases and J dropped 0 bases, with 8 bases sitting between them. Per the germline V gene, CDR1 is WSHSY and CDR2 is SAAADI.

This clone was observed a few times. The chain carries TRBV5-1 and TRBJ2-3; 8 bases are shared with TRBD2. The CDR3 extends over 14 amino acids. Germline assignment: CDR1 SGHRS and CDR2 YFSETQ. Unmatched junction bases numbered 3, after V lost 4 bases and J lost 2 bases. Here the CDR3 reads CASSRTSITDTQYF. CDR3 nucleotide sequence: TGCGCCAGCAGCCGGACTAGCATCACAGATACGCAGTATTTT. The full variable domain, completed using reference TRBV5-1 and TRBJ2-3, is KAGVTQTPRYLIKTRGQQVTLSCSPISGHRSVSWYQQTPGQGLQFLFEYFSETQRNKGNFPGRFSGRQFSNSRSEMNVSTLELGDSALYLCASSRTSITDTQYFGPGTRLTVL.

This clone has a handful of counts. This chain connects TRBV4-3 to TRBJ2-4, with D perhaps assigned TRBD1 or TRBD2 (6 bases each). Trimming cost V 0 bases and J 8 bases, with 17 bases left between them. The CDR3 totals 16 residues. From germline, CDR1 is LGHNA and CDR2 YSLEER. The CDR3 is CASSQETGRSLDIQYF. Written as DNA, the CDR3 is TGCGCCAGCAGCCAAGAAACAGGGAGGTCTTTGGACATTCAGTACTTC.

This clone was recorded a few times. The chain carries TRBV7-2 and TRBJ2-1, with 8 nucleotides matching TRBD2. Germline V CDR1 and CDR2: SGHTA, FQGNSA. V lost 3 bases to trimming and J lost 8 bases; unmatched junction nucleotides: 12. The CDR3 totals 16 residues. Written as DNA, the CDR3 is TGTGCCAGCAGCTTTAGAACTGCTAGCGGGTTTGATGAGCAGTTCTTC. The encoded protein is CASSFRTASGFDEQFF.

This clone occurred a few times. V is TRBV29-1 and J is TRBJ1-1, with 9 bases identical to TRBD1. Trimming took 6 bases from V and 4 from J; bases not matched to a gene: 12. Germline CDR1 is SQVTM and CDR2 is ANQGSEA. The CDR3 is 15 residues long. The CDR3 DNA follows: TGCAGCGTCGGGGGACAGGGTCGGCCGGGCACTGAAGCTTTCTTT. This codes for CSVGGQGRPGTEAFF.

Judged by abundance, this clone is medium-sized. The genes are TRBV4-1 and TRBJ2-1; D gene unclear. CDR1 is MGHRA and CDR2 is YSYEKL in the germline V gene. V was clipped by 1 base and J by 6 bases, with 4 bases between them. This CDR3 is 12 amino acids long. The CDR3 loop reads CASSQGLNEQFF. The CDR3 nucleotides read TGCGCCAGCAGCCAAGGACTCAATGAGCAGTTCTTC.

The chain is built from TRBV19 and TRBJ2-1, with D possibly being TRBD2 (6 bases). With 3 bases removed from V and 0 bases from J, the gap between germline ends came to 9 bases. This CDR3 spans 15 amino acids. Germline assignment: CDR1 LNHDA and CDR2 SQIVND (reference sequence). In nucleotides, the CDR3 is TGTGCCAGTAGTATCGACGGGAGCTCCTACAATGAGCAGTTCTTC. Protein: CASSIDGSSYNEQFF.

The chain carries TRBV28 and TRBJ2-7; tentative D call: TRBD1 (6 bases). Germline loops: CDR1 MDHEN, CDR2 SYDVKM. V was shortened by 3 bases and J by 1 base, with 13 bases between the two germline ends. The CDR3 length is 15 residues. Written as DNA, the CDR3 is TGTGCCAGCAGTTTTGACGGACAGAGTTCCTACGAGCAGTACTTC. Translation gives CASSFDGQSSYEQYF.

The gene calls are TRBV11-3 and TRBJ2-7, with 11 bases aligning to TRBD2. Germline-derived CDR1 and CDR2 are SGHNT and YENEEA. CDR3 length: 17 amino acids. V lost 1 base and J lost 0; bases outside the gene matches: 5. CDR3 in amino acids: CASSLVAGGSLSYEQYF. CDR3 in DNA: TGTGCCAGCAGCTTAGTAGCGGGAGGGTCCCTCTCCTACGAGCAGTACTTC.

This clone has just a few counts. The V gene is TRBV9, the J gene TRBJ2-3; D may be TRBD1 (5 bases). The CDR3 runs 15 residues. Trimming cost V 3 bases and J 0 bases, with 11 bases left between them. Germline V gene lookup returns CDR1 SGDLS and CDR2 YYNGEE. CDR3 coding DNA: TGTGCCAGCAGCGCCCAGGGTCCTAGCACAGATACGCAGTATTTT. Translation gives CASSAQGPSTDTQYF.

This clone was counted only a few times. The J gene is TRBJ2-1, the V gene TRBV7-8; a weak D match, TRBD2 (6 bases). Trimming stripped 5 bases from V and 4 bases from J, with 15 bases between. This CDR3 is 15 amino acids long. Germline V gives CDR1 SGHVS, CDR2 FQNEAQ. In DNA, the CDR3 is TGTGCCAGCAGCCCGCGAAGGGAGGTATACAATGAGCAGTTCTTC. Amino acid sequence: CASSPRREVYNEQFF.

This clone has more than one count but fewer than ten. This chain joins TRBV4-3 and TRBJ2-1, with D unclear. With 4 bases removed from V and 5 bases from J, the gap between germline ends came to 3 bases. This CDR3 has 11 amino acids. The germline gives CDR1 LGHNA, CDR2 YSLEER. In DNA, the CDR3 is TGCGCCAGCAGCCTTAACAATGAGCAGTTCTTC. Translation gives CASSLNNEQFF.

This clone ranks as medium-sized. This sequence joins TRBV28 and TRBJ1-1; 7 positions match TRBD1. V gave up 5 bases and J gave up 6 bases; unmatched junction bases: 6. The germline V gene encodes CDR1 MDHEN and CDR2 SYDVKM. The CDR3 is 13 residues long. Here the CDR3 reads CASSVTGTSEAFF. The DNA of the CDR3 is TGTGCCAGCAGTGTGACAGGGACGTCTGAAGCTTTCTTT.

The chain uses TRBV7-9 and TRBJ1-2; D uncertain. Germline V gene lookup returns CDR1 SEHNR and CDR2 FQNEAQ (reference sequence). V shed 5 bases and J shed 3 bases, with 10 bases lying between them. This CDR3 comprises 13 residues. The CDR3, as DNA: TGTGCCAGCAGCGGTAACACCTACTATGGCTACACCTTC. Protein product: CASSGNTYYGYTF. The whole variable domain, remainder taken from reference TRBV7-9 and TRBJ1-2, is DTGVSQNPRHKITKRGQNVTFRCDPISEHNRLYWYRQTLGQGPEFLTYFQNEAQLEKSRLLSDRFSAERPKGSFSTLEIQRTEQGDSAMYLCASSGNTYYGYTFGSGTRLTVV.

The gene calls are TRBV5-5 and TRBJ1-2; 8 nucleotides match TRBD1. V shed 4 bases, J shed 3 bases, and the junction held 11 bases outside the gene matches. Germline V gene data show CDR1 as SGHKS and CDR2 as YYEKEE (reference sequence). The CDR3 contains 16 residues. The CDR3 protein is CASSPAQGARDYGYTF. The CDR3 coding sequence is TGTGCCAGCAGCCCGGCTCAGGGGGCGAGGGACTATGGCTACACCTTC.

The genes are TRBV11-2 and TRBJ2-5; D unclear. This CDR3 region has 16 residues. Deletions cut 4 bases from V and 5 bases from J, with 20 bases between. The V gene's germline CDR1 is SGHAT and CDR2 FQNNGV. CDR3 sequence: CASSSGAGSLGETQYF. The DNA of the CDR3 is TGTGCCAGCAGCTCAGGAGCCGGGTCCCTCGGGGAGACCCAGTACTTC.

This clone was picked up a small number of times. The gene calls are TRBV5-4 and TRBJ2-7; 8 bases map to TRBD1. CDR3 length equals 13 residues. V trimming: 4 bases; J trimming: 3 bases; junction bases outside the gene matches: 3. In germline, CDR1 is SGHNT, CDR2 YYREEE (reference sequence). The CDR3, as DNA: TGTGCCAGCAGCGATACAGGGGGCTACGAGCAGTACTTC. Its protein is CASSDTGGYEQYF. Full variable domain (missing parts from reference TRBV5-4 and TRBJ2-7): ETGVTQSPTHLIKTRGQQVTLRCSSQSGHNTVSWYQQALGQGPQFIFQYYREEENGRGNFPPRFSGLQFPNYSSELNVNALELDDSALYLCASSDTGGYEQYFGPGTRLTVT.